The source of this T cell receptor (beta chain) is a study of T cell repertoires in cytomegalovirus infection (dated by TCRdb to between 2017 and 2020). Context from the whole study: Donor HLA type was relevant to the analysis, as public TCR beta signatures indicated carriage of CMV infection together with the matching HLA type.

Summary of the overall study and its limitations: Carriers of CMV infection plus the relevant HLA type were discriminated by the cumulative frequency of public TCR beta family members in the study cohort and in an independent approximately 340-donor cohort. The ex vivo response was dominated by HLA-C-restricted CMV-specific TCR beta clonotypes, and the single most frequent clonotype in two of eight donors was supplied by these HLA-C-restricted clonotypes.

The sequencer listed for this sample is Illumina HiSeq 1500. TCRdb reprocessing: public reads trimmed at Q25 with fastp, clones called with MiXCR, in-frame beta chains kept. Entries are consolidated by CDR3 protein sequence, retaining the most common genes and DNA. Present in this sample are around 320,000 distinct CDR3 sequences, around 9.5% of which were seen just once. The ten largest clones take up 3.5% to 4.5% of the sample. As encoded in the germline V gene (reference sequence), CDR1 is DFQATT while CDR2 is SNEGSKA. V is clipped by 0 bases and J by 5 bases, and the sequence between their germline boundaries is 7 bases long. The CDR3 holds 13 amino acids from the cysteine to the phenylalanine. Only the CDR3 DNA stays, 39 bases, in frame from base 1. This clonotype has a handful of counts. The antigen it binds to is not known. Per-base quality was not reported, and no clone a single base away is much larger than it.

This TCR derives from a human donor in good health (CMV status not recorded). Some clones in this sample may be carry-over from other donors' samples. The chain was built from TRBV20-1 and TRBJ2-2; the D gene cannot be resolved reliably. Sequencing was done on a sample of PBMCs. The nucleotide sequence reads as follows: TGCAGTGCTAGAGATATGGTAACCGGGGAGCTGTTTTTT. Its protein is CSARDMVTGELFF.